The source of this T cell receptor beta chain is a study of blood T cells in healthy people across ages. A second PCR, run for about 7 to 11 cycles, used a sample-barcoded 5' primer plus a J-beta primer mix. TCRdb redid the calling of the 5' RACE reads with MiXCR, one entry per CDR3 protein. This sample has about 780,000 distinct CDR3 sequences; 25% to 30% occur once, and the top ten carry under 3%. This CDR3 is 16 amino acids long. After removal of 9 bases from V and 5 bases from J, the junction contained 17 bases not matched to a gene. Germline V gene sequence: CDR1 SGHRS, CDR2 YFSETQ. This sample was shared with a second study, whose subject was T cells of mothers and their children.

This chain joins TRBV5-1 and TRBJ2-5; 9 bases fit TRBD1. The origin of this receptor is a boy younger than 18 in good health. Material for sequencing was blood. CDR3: CAIRDETGTGRETQYF. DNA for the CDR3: TGCGCCATCAGAGATGAAACCGGGACAGGGAGGGAGACCCAGTACTTC.